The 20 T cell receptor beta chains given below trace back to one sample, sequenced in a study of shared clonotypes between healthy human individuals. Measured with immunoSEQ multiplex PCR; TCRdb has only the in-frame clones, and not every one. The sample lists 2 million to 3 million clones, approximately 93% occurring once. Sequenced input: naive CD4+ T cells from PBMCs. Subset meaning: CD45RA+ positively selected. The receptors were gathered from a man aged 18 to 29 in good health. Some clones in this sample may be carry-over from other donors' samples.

The CDR3 DNA reads TGTGCCAGCAGGCGACCTTATACTTCATCCCGCAACTATGGCTACACCTTC. Protein product: CASRRPYTSSRNYGYTF. This chain uses TRBV28 with TRBJ1-2; D unclear. This CDR3 contains 17 residues. V dropped 6 bases and J dropped 2 bases, with 22 bases sitting between them. Germline-derived CDR1 and CDR2 are MDHEN and SYDVKM.

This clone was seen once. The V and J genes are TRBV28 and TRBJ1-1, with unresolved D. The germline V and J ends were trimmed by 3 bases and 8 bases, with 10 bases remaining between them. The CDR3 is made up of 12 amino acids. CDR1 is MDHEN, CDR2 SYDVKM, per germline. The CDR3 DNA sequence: TGTGCCAGCAGTTTCGGGCAGCGCGAAGCTTTCTTT. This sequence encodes CASSFGQREAFF.

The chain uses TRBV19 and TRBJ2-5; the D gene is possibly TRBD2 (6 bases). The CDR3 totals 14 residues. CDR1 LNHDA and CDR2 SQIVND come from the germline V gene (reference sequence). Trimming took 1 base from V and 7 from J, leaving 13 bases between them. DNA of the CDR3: TGTGCCAGTAGTATAGTGTGGCGGGGAGGGACCCAGTACTTC. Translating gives CASSIVWRGGTQYF. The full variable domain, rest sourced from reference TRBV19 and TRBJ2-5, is DGGITQSPKYLFRKEGQNVTLSCEQNLNHDAMYWYRQDPGQGLRLIYYSQIVNDFQKGDIAEGYSVSREKKESFPLTVTSAQKNPTAFYLCASSIVWRGGTQYFGPGTRLLVL.

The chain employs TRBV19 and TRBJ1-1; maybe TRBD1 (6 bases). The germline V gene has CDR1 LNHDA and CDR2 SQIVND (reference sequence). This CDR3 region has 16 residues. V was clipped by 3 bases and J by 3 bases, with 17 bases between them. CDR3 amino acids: CASSMTGGEIDTEAFF. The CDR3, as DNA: TGTGCCAGTAGTATGACCGGGGGCGAAATAGACACTGAAGCTTTCTTT.

The CDR3: CASSHYNRASGNTIYF. CDR3 sequence (DNA): TGCGCCAGCAGTCATTATAACAGGGCGTCGGGAAACACCATATATTTT. The J gene is TRBJ1-3, the V gene TRBV23-1, with D perhaps TRBD1 (6 bases). TRBV23-1 is given ORF status, its function remaining uncertain. The CDR3 is 16 residues long. V lost 3 bases and J lost 4, with 16 bases in between.

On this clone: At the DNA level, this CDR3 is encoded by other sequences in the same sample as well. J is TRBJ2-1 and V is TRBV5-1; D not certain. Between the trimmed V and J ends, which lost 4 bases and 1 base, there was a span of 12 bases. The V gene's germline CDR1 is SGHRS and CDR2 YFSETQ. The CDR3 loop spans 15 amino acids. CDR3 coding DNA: TGCGCCAGCAGCCTTGACCGGCTATCCTACAATGAGCAGTTCTTC. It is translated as CASSLDRLSYNEQFF.

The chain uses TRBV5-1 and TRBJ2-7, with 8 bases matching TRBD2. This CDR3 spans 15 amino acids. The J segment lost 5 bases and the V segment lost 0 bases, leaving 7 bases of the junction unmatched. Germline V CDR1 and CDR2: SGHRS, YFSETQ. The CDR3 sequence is CASSLEAGVVDEQYF. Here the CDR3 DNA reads TGCGCCAGCAGCTTGGAAGCGGGAGTAGTGGACGAGCAGTACTTC.

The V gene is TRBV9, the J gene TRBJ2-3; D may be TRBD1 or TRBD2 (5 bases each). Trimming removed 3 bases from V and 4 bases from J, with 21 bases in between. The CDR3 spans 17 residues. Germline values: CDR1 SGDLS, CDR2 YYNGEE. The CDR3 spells CASSARGYVNAPDTQYF. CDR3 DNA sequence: TGTGCCAGCAGCGCCCGGGGCTACGTCAATGCCCCAGATACGCAGTATTTT.

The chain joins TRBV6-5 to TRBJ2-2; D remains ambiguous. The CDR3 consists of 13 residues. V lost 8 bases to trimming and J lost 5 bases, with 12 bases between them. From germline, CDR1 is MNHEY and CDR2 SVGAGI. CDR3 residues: CASGVGWTGELFF. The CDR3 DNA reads TGTGCCAGCGGAGTGGGATGGACCGGGGAGCTGTTTTTT.

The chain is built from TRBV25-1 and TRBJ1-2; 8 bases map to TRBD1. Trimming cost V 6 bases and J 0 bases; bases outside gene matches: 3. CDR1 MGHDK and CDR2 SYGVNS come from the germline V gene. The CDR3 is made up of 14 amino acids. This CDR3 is CASSKQGANYGYTF. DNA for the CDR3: TGTGCCAGCAGCAAACAGGGGGCTAACTATGGCTACACCTTC.

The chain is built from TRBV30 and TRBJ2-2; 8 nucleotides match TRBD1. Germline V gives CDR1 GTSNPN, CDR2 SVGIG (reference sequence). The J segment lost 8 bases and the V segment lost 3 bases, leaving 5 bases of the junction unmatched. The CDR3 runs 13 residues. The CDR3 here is CAWSQTGAGELFF. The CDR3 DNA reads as TGTGCCTGGAGCCAGACAGGGGCAGGGGAGCTGTTTTTT.

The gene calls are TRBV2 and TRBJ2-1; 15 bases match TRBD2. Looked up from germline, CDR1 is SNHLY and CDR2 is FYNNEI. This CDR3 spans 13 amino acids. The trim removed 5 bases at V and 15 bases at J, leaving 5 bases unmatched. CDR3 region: CASSQGTSGRSFF. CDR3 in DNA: TGTGCCAGCAGTCAAGGGACTAGCGGGAGGTCGTTCTTC.

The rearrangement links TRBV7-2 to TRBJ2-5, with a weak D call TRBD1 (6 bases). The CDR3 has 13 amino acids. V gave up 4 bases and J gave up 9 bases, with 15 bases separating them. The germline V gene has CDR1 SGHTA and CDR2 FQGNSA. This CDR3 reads CASSSGQTPAQYF. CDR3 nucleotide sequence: TGTGCCAGCAGCTCCGGACAGACTCCGGCCCAGTACTTC.

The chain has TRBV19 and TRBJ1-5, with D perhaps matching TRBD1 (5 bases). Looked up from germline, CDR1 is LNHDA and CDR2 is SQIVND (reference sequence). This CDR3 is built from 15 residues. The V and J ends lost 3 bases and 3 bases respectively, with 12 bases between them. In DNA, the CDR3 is TGTGCCAGTAGTATGCTCAGGGCCAACAATCAGCCCCAGCATTTT. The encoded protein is CASSMLRANNQPQHF.

The CDR3 protein is CASSSGWDRTNTGELFF. Written as DNA, the CDR3 is TGTGCCAGCAGCTCGGGGTGGGACCGTACGAACACCGGGGAGCTGTTTTTT. J is TRBJ2-2 and V is TRBV7-9; TRBD1 or TRBD2 may be the D gene (5 bases each). CDR1 and CDR2 (germline): SEHNR, FQNEAQ (reference sequence). The CDR3 covers 17 residues. The V and J ends lost 4 bases and 0 bases respectively, with 15 bases between them.

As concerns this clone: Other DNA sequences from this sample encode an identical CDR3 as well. The CDR3 region has the DNA TGTGCCAGCAGCTTGGGACAGGGGAATACCGGGGAGCTGTTTTTT. This translates into CASSLGQGNTGELFF. The chain joins TRBV7-9 to TRBJ2-2, with 10 bases aligning to TRBD1. From germline, CDR1 is SEHNR and CDR2 FQNEAQ (reference sequence). Trimming took 3 bases from V and 5 from J; bases not matched to a gene: 3. The CDR3 runs 15 residues.

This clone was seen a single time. CDR3 coding DNA: TGTGCCAGCAGCTTAGTAGGGGACTTCACCAATGAGCAGTTCTTC. Amino acids: CASSLVGDFTNEQFF. The V call is TRBV7-9, the J call TRBJ2-1; maybe TRBD2 (6 bases). This CDR3 is built from 15 residues. The V and J ends lost 1 base and 6 bases respectively, with 13 bases between them. In germline, CDR1 is SEHNR, CDR2 FQNEAQ (reference sequence).

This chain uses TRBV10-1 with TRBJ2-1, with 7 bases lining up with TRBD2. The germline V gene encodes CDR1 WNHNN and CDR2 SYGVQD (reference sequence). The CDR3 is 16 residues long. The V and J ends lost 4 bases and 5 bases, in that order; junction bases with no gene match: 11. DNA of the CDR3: TGCGCCAGCAGTGGGGGACTACCGGGAGCGAACAATGAGCAGTTCTTC. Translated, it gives CASSGGLPGANNEQFF.

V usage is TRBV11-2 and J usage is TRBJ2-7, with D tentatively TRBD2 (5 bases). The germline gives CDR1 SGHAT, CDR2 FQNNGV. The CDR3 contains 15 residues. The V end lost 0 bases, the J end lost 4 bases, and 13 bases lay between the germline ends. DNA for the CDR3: TGTGCCAGCAGCTTAGAGTCTAGCCGGGGTTACGAGCAGTACTTC. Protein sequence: CASSLESSRGYEQYF.

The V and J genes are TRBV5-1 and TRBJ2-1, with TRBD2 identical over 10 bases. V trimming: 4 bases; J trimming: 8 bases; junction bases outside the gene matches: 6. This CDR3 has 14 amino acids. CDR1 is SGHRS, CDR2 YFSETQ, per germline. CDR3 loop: CASSQTSGIDEQFF. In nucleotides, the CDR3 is TGCGCCAGCAGCCAAACTAGCGGGATAGATGAGCAGTTCTTC.